This T cell receptor beta chain was sequenced in a study of blood T cell repertoires in COVID-19. Background on the study: The United States, Italy and Spain provided the acute and convalescent COVID-19 samples. Sources were T cells, B-cell-depleted T cells, or PBMCs; the material itself was cDNA or gDNA.

Germline V gene sequence: CDR1 SGHTA, CDR2 FQGNSA. Trimming left V 5 bases short and J 6 bases short, with 14 bases between. This CDR3 is built from 14 residues. In the original analysis: By means of reference gene primer amplification, nucleated cell counts were estimated. Sequenced by immunoSEQ multiplex PCR; TCRdb stores in-frame clones only, minus some. V and J calls and clone size are as listed in that table; D and trimming were resolved from the DNA. Found here are under 300,000 clones, 70% to 90% of them singletons; the top ten hold 9.5% to 12%. The rearrangement links TRBV7-2 to TRBJ2-1; no reliable D call. The material sequenced was peripheral blood. The source is a woman in her 70s with acute or convalescent COVID-19. The CDR3 bases are TGTGCCAGCAGCCCCTATGGTGAGTTCAATGAGCAGTTCTTC. Its protein product is CASSPYGEFNEQFF.